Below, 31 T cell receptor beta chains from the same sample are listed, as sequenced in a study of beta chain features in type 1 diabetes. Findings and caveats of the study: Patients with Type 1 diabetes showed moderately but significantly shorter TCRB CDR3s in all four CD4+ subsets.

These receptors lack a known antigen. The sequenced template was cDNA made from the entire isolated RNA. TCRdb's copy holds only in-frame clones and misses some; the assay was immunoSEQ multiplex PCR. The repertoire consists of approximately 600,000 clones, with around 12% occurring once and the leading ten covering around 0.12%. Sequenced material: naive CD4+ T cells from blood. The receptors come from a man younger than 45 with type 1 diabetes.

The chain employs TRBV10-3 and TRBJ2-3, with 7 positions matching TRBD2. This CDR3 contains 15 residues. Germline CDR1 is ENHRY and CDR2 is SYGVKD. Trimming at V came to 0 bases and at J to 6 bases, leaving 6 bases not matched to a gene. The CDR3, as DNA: TGTGCCATCAGTGAGTCGGTCTCAGCGGGGGATACGCAGTATTTT. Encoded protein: CAISESVSAGDTQYF.

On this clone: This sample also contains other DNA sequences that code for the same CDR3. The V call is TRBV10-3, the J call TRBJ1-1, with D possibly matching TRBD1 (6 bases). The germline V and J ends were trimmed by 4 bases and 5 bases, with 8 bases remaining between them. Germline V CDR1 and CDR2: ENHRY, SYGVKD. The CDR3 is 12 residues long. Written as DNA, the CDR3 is TGTGCCATCAGTGGAGGGGGGACTGAAGCTTTCTTT. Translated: CAISGGGTEAFF.

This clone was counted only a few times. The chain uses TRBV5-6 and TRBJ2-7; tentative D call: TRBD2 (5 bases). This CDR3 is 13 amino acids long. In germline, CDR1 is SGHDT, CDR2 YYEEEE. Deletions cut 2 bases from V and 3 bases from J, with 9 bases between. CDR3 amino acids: CASSFIGGYEQYF. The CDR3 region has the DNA TGTGCCAGCAGCTTTATTGGAGGCTACGAGCAGTACTTC.

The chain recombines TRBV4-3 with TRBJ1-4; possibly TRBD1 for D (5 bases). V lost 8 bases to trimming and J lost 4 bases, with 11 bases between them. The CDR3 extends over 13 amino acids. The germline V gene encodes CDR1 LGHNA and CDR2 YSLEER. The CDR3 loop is CASRRGVNEKLFF. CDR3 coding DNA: TGCGCCAGCCGCCGGGGGGTTAATGAAAAACTGTTTTTT.

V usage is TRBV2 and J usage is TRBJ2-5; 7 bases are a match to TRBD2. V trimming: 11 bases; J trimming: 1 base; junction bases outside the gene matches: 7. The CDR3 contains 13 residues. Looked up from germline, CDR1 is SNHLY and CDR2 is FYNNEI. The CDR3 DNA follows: TGTGCCGGGGACTACTCCCCCCAAGAGACCCAGTACTTC. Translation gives CAGDYSPQETQYF.

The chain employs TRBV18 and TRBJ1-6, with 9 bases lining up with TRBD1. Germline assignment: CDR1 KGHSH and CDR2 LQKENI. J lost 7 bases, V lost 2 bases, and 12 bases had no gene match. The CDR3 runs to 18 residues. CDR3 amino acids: CASSPTAGTGLRNSPLHF. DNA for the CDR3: TGTGCCAGCTCACCAACAGCCGGGACAGGGCTAAGAAATTCACCCCTCCACTTT. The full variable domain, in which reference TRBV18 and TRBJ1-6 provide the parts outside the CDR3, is NAGVMQNPRHLVRRRGQEARLRCSPMKGHSHVYWYRQLPEEGLKFMVYLQKENIIDESGMPKERFSAEFPKEGPSILRIQQVVRGDSAAYFCASSPTAGTGLRNSPLHFGNGTRLTVT.

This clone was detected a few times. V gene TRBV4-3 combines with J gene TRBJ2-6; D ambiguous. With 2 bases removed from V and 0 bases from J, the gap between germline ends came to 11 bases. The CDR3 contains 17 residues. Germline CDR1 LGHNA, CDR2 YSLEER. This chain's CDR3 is CASSQIVGPSGANVLTF. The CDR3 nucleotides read TGCGCCAGCAGCCAAATTGTAGGACCCTCTGGGGCCAACGTCCTGACTTTC.

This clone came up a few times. In DNA, the CDR3 is TGTGCCAGCAGGACAGGGCTAAACACCGGGGAGCTGTTTTTT. Translated: CASRTGLNTGELFF. The V gene is TRBV6-1, the J gene TRBJ2-2; TRBD1 agrees at 7 bases. The trim removed 6 bases at V and 2 bases at J, leaving 3 bases unmatched. Germline-derived CDR1 and CDR2 are MNHNS and SASEGT. The CDR3 has 14 amino acids.

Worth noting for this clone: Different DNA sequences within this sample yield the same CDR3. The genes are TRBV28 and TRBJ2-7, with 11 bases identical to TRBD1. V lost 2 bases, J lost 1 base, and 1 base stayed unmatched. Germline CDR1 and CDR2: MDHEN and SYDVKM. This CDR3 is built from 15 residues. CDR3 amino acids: CASSLGTGGSYEQYF. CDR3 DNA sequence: TGTGCCAGCAGTTTAGGGACAGGGGGATCCTACGAGCAGTACTTC. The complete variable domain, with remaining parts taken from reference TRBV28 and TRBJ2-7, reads DVKVTQSSRYLVKRTGEKVFLECVQDMDHENMFWYRQDPGLGLRLIYFSYDVKMKEKGDIPEGYSVSREKKERFSLILESASTNQTSMYLCASSLGTGGSYEQYFGPGTRLTVT.

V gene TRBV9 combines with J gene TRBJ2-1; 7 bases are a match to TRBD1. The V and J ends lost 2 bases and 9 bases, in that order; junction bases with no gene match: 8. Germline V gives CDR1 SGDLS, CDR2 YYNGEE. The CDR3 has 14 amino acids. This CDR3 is CASSVPPTGAEQFF. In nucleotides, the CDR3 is TGTGCCAGCAGCGTCCCCCCCACAGGGGCTGAGCAGTTCTTC.

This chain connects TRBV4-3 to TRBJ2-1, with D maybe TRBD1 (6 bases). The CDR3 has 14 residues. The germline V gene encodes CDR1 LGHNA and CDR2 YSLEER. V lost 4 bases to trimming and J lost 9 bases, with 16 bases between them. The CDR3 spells CASSRGRGEGEQFF. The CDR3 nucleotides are TGCGCCAGCAGCCGTGGCAGGGGCGAAGGTGAGCAGTTCTTC.

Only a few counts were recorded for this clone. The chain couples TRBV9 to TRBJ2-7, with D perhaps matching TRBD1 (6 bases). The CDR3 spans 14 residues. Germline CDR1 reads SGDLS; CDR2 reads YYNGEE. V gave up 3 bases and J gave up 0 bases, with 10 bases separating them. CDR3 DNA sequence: TGTGCCAGCAGCGCACAGGGATACTCCTACGAGCAGTACTTC. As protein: CASSAQGYSYEQYF.

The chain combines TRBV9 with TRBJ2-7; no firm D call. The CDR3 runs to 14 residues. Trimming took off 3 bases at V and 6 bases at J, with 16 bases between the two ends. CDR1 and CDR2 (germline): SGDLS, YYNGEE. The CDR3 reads CASSADPISGEQYF. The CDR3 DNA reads TGTGCCAGCAGCGCCGACCCCATCAGTGGCGAGCAGTACTTC.

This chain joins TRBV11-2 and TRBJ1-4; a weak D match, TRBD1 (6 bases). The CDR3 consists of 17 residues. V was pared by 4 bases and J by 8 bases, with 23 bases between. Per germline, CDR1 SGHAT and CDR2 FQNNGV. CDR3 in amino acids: CASSYPRGGGPGEKLFF. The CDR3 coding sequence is TGTGCCAGCAGCTACCCCCGAGGCGGGGGGCCAGGGGAAAAACTGTTTTTT.

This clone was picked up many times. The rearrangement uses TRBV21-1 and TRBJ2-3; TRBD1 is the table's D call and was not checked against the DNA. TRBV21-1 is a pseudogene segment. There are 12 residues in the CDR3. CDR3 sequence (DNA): TGTGCCAGCGGGACAGGGGTAGATACGCAGTATTTT. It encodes CASGTGVDTQYF.

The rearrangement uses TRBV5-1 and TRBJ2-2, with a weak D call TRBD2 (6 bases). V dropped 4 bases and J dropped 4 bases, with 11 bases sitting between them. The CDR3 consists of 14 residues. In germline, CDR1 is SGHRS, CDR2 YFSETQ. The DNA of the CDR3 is TGCGCCAGCAGCCGGGGGATCGGCACCGGGGAGCTGTTTTTT. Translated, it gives CASSRGIGTGELFF.

The CDR3 is CASSPRASGGETQYF. In nucleotides, the CDR3 is TGTGCCAGCAGCCCCCGTGCTAGCGGGGGGGAGACCCAGTACTTC. The chain uses TRBV9 and TRBJ2-5; 11 bases match TRBD2. Trimming removed 4 bases from V and 5 bases from J; junction bases left unmatched: 7. The CDR3 loop spans 15 amino acids. The germline CDR1 and CDR2 sequences are SGDLS and YYNGEE.

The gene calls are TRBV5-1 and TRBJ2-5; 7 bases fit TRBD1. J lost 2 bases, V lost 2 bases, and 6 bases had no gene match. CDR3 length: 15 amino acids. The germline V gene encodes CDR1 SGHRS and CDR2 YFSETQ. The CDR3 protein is CASSFTGTDQETQYF. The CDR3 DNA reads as TGCGCCAGCAGCTTTACCGGGACAGATCAAGAGACCCAGTACTTC.

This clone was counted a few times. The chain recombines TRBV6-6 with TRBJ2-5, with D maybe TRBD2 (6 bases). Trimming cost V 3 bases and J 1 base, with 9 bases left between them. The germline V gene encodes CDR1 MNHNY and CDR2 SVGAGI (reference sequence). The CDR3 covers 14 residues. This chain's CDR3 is CASSYGGTQETQYF. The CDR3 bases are TGTGCCAGCAGTTATGGGGGGACCCAAGAGACCCAGTACTTC.

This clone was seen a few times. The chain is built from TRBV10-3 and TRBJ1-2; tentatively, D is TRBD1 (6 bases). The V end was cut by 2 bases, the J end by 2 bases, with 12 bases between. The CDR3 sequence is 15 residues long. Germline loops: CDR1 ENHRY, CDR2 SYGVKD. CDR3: CAISERTELNYGYTF. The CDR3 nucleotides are TGTGCCATCAGTGAGCGGACAGAGTTGAACTATGGCTACACCTTC.

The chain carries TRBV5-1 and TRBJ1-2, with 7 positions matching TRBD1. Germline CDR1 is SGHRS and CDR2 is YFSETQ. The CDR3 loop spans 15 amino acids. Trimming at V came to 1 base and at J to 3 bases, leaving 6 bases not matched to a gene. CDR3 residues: CASSLQGQRHYGYTF. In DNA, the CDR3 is TGCGCCAGCAGCTTGCAGGGACAGCGACACTATGGCTACACCTTC.

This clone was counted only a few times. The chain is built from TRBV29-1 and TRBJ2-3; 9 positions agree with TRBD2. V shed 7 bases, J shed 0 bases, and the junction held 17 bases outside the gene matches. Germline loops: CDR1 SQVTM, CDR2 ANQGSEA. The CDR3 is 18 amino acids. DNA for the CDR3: TGCAGCGCCGCCCGTTGGGGTCTAGCGGGGCACAGCACAGATACGCAGTATTTT. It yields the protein CSAARWGLAGHSTDTQYF.

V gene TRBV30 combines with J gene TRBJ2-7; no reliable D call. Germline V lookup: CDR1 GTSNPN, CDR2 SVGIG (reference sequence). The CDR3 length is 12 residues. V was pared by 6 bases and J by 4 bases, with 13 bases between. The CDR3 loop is CACSLSGYEQYF. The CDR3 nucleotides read TGTGCCTGTAGTCTTTCGGGTTACGAGCAGTACTTC.

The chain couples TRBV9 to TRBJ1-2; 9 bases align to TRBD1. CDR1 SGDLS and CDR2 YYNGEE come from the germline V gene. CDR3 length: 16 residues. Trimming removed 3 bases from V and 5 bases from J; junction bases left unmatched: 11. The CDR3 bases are TGTGCCAGCAGCGGATTACCGGGACAGGGTAATTATGGCTACACCTTC. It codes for CASSGLPGQGNYGYTF. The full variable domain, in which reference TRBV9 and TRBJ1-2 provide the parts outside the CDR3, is DSGVTQTPKHLITATGQRVTLRCSPRSGDLSVYWYQQSLDQGLQFLIQYYNGEERAKGNILERFSAQQFPDLHSELNLSSLELGDSALYFCASSGLPGQGNYGYTFGSGTRLTVV.

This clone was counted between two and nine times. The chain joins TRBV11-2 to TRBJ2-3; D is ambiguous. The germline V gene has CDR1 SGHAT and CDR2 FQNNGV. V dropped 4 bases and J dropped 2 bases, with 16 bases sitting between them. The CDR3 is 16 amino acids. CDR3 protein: CASSSRFGQPTDTQYF. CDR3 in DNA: TGTGCCAGCAGCTCCCGGTTCGGGCAGCCCACAGATACGCAGTATTTT.

In nucleotides, the CDR3 is TGTGCCAGCAGCCAATACCCTAACAATGAGCAGTTCTTC. Protein sequence: CASSQYPNNEQFF. V gene TRBV4-2 combines with J gene TRBJ2-1; D is unresolved. In germline, CDR1 is LGHNA, CDR2 YNFKEQ. Trimming cost V 2 bases and J 5 bases, with 7 bases left between them. The CDR3 consists of 13 residues.

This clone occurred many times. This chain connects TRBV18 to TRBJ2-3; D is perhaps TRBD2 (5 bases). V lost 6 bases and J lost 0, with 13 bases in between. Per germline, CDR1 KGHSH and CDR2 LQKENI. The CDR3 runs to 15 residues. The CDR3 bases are TGTGCCAGCTCCCTTCAGCGGTCTAGCACAGATACGCAGTATTTT. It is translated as CASSLQRSSTDTQYF.

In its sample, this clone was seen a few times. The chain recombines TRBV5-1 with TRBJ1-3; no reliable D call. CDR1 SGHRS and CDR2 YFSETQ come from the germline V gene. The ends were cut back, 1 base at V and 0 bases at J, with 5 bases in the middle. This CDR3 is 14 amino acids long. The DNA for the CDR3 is TGCGCCAGCAGCTTGTCGGCCTCTGGAAACACCATATATTTT. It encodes CASSLSASGNTIYF.

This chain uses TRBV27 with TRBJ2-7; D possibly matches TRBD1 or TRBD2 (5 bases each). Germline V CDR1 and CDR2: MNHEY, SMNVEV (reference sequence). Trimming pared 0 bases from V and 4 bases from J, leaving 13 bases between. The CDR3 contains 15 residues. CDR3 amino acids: CASSLSGTSRYEQYF. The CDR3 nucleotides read TGTGCCAGCAGTTTATCAGGGACGTCTAGATACGAGCAGTACTTC.

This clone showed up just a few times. CDR3 region: CASSLVPPRVDTQYF. The DNA of the CDR3 is TGTGCCAGCAGCTTAGTCCCCCCGAGGGTCGATACGCAGTATTTT. The chain employs TRBV7-2 and TRBJ2-3; perhaps TRBD2 as D (5 bases). Deletions cut 1 base from V and 6 bases from J, with 14 bases between. Germline V lookup: CDR1 SGHTA, CDR2 FQGNSA. CDR3 length: 15 residues.

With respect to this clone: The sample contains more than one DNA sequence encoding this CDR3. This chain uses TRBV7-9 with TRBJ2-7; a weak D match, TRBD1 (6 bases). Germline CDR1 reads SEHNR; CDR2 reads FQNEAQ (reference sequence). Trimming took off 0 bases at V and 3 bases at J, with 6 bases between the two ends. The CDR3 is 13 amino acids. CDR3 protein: CASSLATGYEQYF. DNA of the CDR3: TGTGCCAGCAGCTTAGCGACAGGCTACGAGCAGTACTTC.